The 30 T cell receptor beta chains below come from one sample, sequenced in a study of T cells after yellow fever vaccination. TCRdb itself ran the 5' RACE reads through MiXCR, one entry per CDR3 protein. The sample has about 350,000 distinct CDR3 sequences, roughly 8.6% seen once. This specimen was PBMCs, taken approximately 40 days after the first yellow fever vaccination. The source is a man younger than 35 who received the YFV17D yellow fever vaccine.

V usage is TRBV5-1 and J usage is TRBJ2-2; 8 bases match TRBD1. The V gene's germline CDR1 is SGHRS and CDR2 YFSETQ. Trimming at V came to 4 bases and at J to 3 bases, leaving 5 bases not matched to a gene. The CDR3 contains 15 residues. CDR3 loop: CASSLRQGYTGELFF. The CDR3 coding sequence is TGCGCCAGCAGCCTGAGACAGGGGTACACCGGGGAGCTGTTTTTT.

This clonotype appeared a few times. This sequence joins TRBV5-1 and TRBJ1-1, with 7 positions matching TRBD1. The CDR3 totals 15 residues. The junction had 6 bases not matched to a gene; V was cut back by 0 bases and J by 4 bases. Germline loops: CDR1 SGHRS, CDR2 YFSETQ. CDR3 loop: CASSLAQGEGTEAFF. Here the CDR3 DNA reads TGCGCCAGCAGCTTGGCCCAGGGGGAAGGCACTGAAGCTTTCTTT.

This clonotype has more than one count but fewer than ten. The chain has TRBV5-4 and TRBJ2-1; 10 bases are shared with TRBD2. CDR3 size: 17 residues. Looked up from germline, CDR1 is SGHNT and CDR2 is YYREEE (reference sequence). The trim removed 4 bases at V and 8 bases at J, leaving 15 bases unmatched. The CDR3 protein is CASSGSSGGITMYEQFF. DNA of the CDR3: TGTGCCAGCAGCGGATCTAGCGGGGGTATAACGATGTATGAGCAGTTCTTC. Looking up the rest from reference TRBV5-4 and TRBJ2-1 gives the full variable domain: ETGVTQSPTHLIKTRGQQVTLRCSSQSGHNTVSWYQQALGQGPQFIFQYYREEENGRGNFPPRFSGLQFPNYSSELNVNALELDDSALYLCASSGSSGGITMYEQFFGPGTRLTVL.

This clonotype was observed a few times. This rearrangement joins TRBV20-1 to TRBJ2-7, with 9 bases identical to TRBD2. CDR1 and CDR2 from the germline V gene are DFQATT and SNEGSKA (reference sequence). The CDR3 extends over 14 amino acids. V lost 3 bases and J lost 2; bases outside the gene matches: 5. The CDR3 loop is CSARASGGPYEQYV. CDR3 DNA: TGCAGTGCTAGGGCCAGCGGGGGGCCCTACGAGCAGTACGTC.

The chain joins TRBV9 to TRBJ2-1, with 11 bases aligning to TRBD1. Germline V gives CDR1 SGDLS, CDR2 YYNGEE. J was trimmed by 4 bases and V by 4 bases; bases with no gene match: 4. The CDR3 is 15 amino acids. The CDR3 sequence: CASSRTGGKYNEQFF. The CDR3, as DNA: TGTGCCAGCAGCAGGACAGGGGGCAAGTACAATGAGCAGTTCTTC. Looking up the rest from reference TRBV9 and TRBJ2-1 gives the full variable domain: DSGVTQTPKHLITATGQRVTLRCSPRSGDLSVYWYQQSLDQGLQFLIQYYNGEERAKGNILERFSAQQFPDLHSELNLSSLELGDSALYFCASSRTGGKYNEQFFGPGTRLTVL.

The J gene is TRBJ2-5, the V gene TRBV27; perhaps TRBD2 as D (6 bases). CDR1 is MNHEY, CDR2 SMNVEV, per germline (reference sequence). V dropped 3 bases and J dropped 8 bases, with 16 bases sitting between them. The CDR3 covers 14 residues. In DNA form, the CDR3 reads TGTGCCAGCAGTTTCGGCGGGGCATGGGGTACCCAGTACTTC. Protein product: CASSFGGAWGTQYF.

This clonotype came up a few times. The chain carries TRBV7-3 and TRBJ2-6; D ambiguous. This CDR3 has 14 amino acids. Deletions cut 3 bases from V and 4 bases from J, with 7 bases between. Germline V gene sequence: CDR1 SGHTA, CDR2 FQGTGA. CDR3 amino acids: CASSFSWGANVLTF. The CDR3 nucleotides are TGTGCCAGCAGCTTTTCCTGGGGGGCCAACGTCCTGACTTTC.

The chain carries TRBV12-3 or TRBV12-4 and TRBJ2-3; TRBD2 aligns across 9 bases. This CDR3 spans 15 amino acids. The V gene end was trimmed by 6 bases and the J gene end by 2 bases; junction bases not matched to a gene: 6. The CDR3 here is CASRRLAENTDTQYF. CDR3 in DNA: TGTGCCAGCAGACGACTAGCGGAAAACACAGATACGCAGTATTTT.

With regard to this clonotype: This sequence may be a read error, since a much larger clone differs from it by one base. V is TRBV7-2 and J is TRBJ2-5, with D uncertain. The CDR3 is 11 residues long. With 5 bases removed from V and 7 bases from J, the gap between germline ends came to 8 bases. CDR1 and CDR2 (germline): SGHTA, FQGNSA. The CDR3 coding sequence is TGTGCCAGCAGCCTAGAGGTGACCCAGTACTTC. Translating it yields CASSLEVTQYF.

This clonotype has only a few counts. The chain combines TRBV5-6 with TRBJ2-2; weak D call: TRBD1 (5 bases). Looked up from germline, CDR1 is SGHDT and CDR2 is YYEEEE. CDR3 length: 15 residues. Trimming stripped 6 bases from V and 5 bases from J, with 17 bases between. The CDR3 sequence is CASTFVLGDTGELFF. CDR3 DNA sequence: TGTGCCAGCACCTTTGTTCTAGGGGATACCGGGGAGCTGTTTTTT.

This clonotype was detected only a few times. The rearrangement uses TRBV5-6 and TRBJ1-1; the D is unclear. Germline values: CDR1 SGHDT, CDR2 YYEEEE. The CDR3 totals 12 residues. The V end was cut by 4 bases, the J end by 6 bases, with 10 bases between. CDR3 loop: CASSLWAAEAFF. The CDR3 nucleotides read TGTGCCAGCAGCCTGTGGGCAGCTGAAGCTTTCTTT.

This clonotype has a handful of counts. This rearrangement joins TRBV5-1 to TRBJ1-1; possible D gene TRBD1, 5 bases. V was trimmed by 3 bases and J by 2 bases, leaving 11 bases between them. This CDR3 has 14 amino acids. Looked up from germline, CDR1 is SGHRS and CDR2 is YFSETQ. The CDR3 bases are TGCGCCAGCAGCTCACGGGGGATAAACACTGAAGCTTTCTTT. Protein: CASSSRGINTEAFF.

The rearrangement joins TRBV6-5 to TRBJ1-5; 7 bases align to TRBD1. Germline lookup yields CDR1 MNHEY and CDR2 SVGAGI. The CDR3 has 15 amino acids. V lost 0 bases, J lost 7 bases, and 6 bases stayed unmatched. DNA of the CDR3: TGTGCCAGCAGTTACTCCCGACAGGGACGACAGCCCCAGCATTTT. Protein: CASSYSRQGRQPQHF.

This clonotype came up many times. V and J are TRBV25-1 and TRBJ2-3; the D is unclear. The CDR3 totals 13 residues. V was shortened by 4 bases and J by 3 bases, with 8 bases between the two germline ends. Per germline, CDR1 MGHDK and CDR2 SYGVNS. The CDR3 DNA reads TGTGCCAGCAGTGGAACAGCTACAGATACGCAGTATTTT. As protein: CASSGTATDTQYF.

The chain uses TRBV5-4 and TRBJ1-1; the D gene is possibly TRBD1 (5 bases). The CDR3 loop spans 13 amino acids. With 1 base removed from V and 6 bases from J, the gap between germline ends came to 10 bases. Germline lookup yields CDR1 SGHNT and CDR2 YYREEE (reference sequence). DNA of the CDR3: TGTGCCAGCAGCTTGAACAGGAGGGCTGAAGCTTTCTTT. It translates to CASSLNRRAEAFF.

This chain connects TRBV6-1 to TRBJ1-1; the D gene is possibly TRBD1 (5 bases). Per the germline V gene, CDR1 is MNHNS and CDR2 is SASEGT. The V end lost 6 bases, the J end lost 5 bases, and 13 bases lay between the germline ends. The CDR3 covers 13 residues. CDR3 loop: CASSMTVPTEAFF. The CDR3 DNA is TGTGCCAGCAGCATGACAGTGCCTACTGAAGCTTTCTTT.

This rearrangement joins TRBV6-1 to TRBJ2-3; D may be TRBD2 (6 bases). Trimming left V 5 bases short and J 0 bases short, with 18 bases between. Germline V gives CDR1 MNHNS, CDR2 SASEGT. This CDR3 is 17 amino acids long. CDR3 bases: TGTGCCAGCAGTCATCAAGGACTACCAAGAAGCACAGATACGCAGTATTTT. It codes for CASSHQGLPRSTDTQYF.

This clonotype has at least ten counts. J is TRBJ1-5 and V is TRBV7-8; D is unresolved. The V and J ends lost 0 bases and 5 bases respectively, with 5 bases between them. The CDR3 loop spans 13 amino acids. The germline CDR1 and CDR2 sequences are SGHVS and FQNEAQ. CDR3 residues: CASSLAEDQPQHF. CDR3 sequence (DNA): TGTGCCAGCAGCTTAGCTGAGGATCAGCCCCAGCATTTT. The full variable domain, completed using reference TRBV7-8 and TRBJ1-5, is GAGVSQSPRYKVAKRGQDVALRCDPISGHVSLFWYQQALGQGPEFLTYFQNEAQLDKSGLPSDRFFAERPEGSVSTLKIQRTQQEDSAVYLCASSLAEDQPQHFGDGTRLSIL.

This clonotype came up a few times. V is TRBV11-2 and J is TRBJ2-1; TRBD1 might be the D (5 bases). The CDR3 runs 14 residues. V was trimmed by 0 bases and J by 6 bases, leaving 9 bases between them. In germline, CDR1 is SGHAT, CDR2 FQNNGV. The CDR3 DNA sequence: TGTGCCAGCAGCTTAGATCGACAGATCAATGAGCAGTTCTTC. Translation: CASSLDRQINEQFF.

This clonotype was detected many times. The rearrangement uses TRBV12-3 or TRBV12-4 and TRBJ2-1; tentatively, D is TRBD1 (5 bases). Trimming left V 3 bases short and J 2 bases short, with 11 bases between. The CDR3 spans 15 residues. CDR3 in amino acids: CASSLKGIPYNEQFF. DNA of the CDR3: TGTGCCAGCAGTTTGAAGGGGATCCCCTACAATGAGCAGTTCTTC.

V gene TRBV7-2 combines with J gene TRBJ2-2, with D unclear. V dropped 1 base and J dropped 7 bases, with 4 bases sitting between them. Germline values: CDR1 SGHTA, CDR2 FQGNSA. This CDR3 comprises 12 residues. In DNA, the CDR3 is TGTGCCAGCAGCTTAGACTACGGGGAGCTGTTTTTT. The encoded protein is CASSLDYGELFF.

This clonotype was picked up a small number of times. The CDR3 loop reads CASSVGGIGQPQHF. The CDR3 DNA follows: TGTGCCAGCAGCGTAGGGGGTATAGGGCAGCCCCAGCATTTT. This chain links TRBV9 with TRBJ1-5, with unresolved D. V lost 0 bases and J lost 7, with 11 bases in between. Germline V CDR1 and CDR2: SGDLS, YYNGEE. This CDR3 contains 14 residues.

This clonotype showed up just a few times. The chain combines TRBV28 with TRBJ2-2; D call uncertain. Germline-derived CDR1 and CDR2 are MDHEN and SYDVKM. V was shortened by 2 bases and J by 5 bases, with 12 bases between the two germline ends. The length of the CDR3 is 15 residues. This CDR3 reads CASSLPVWGTGELFF. The CDR3 nucleotides are TGTGCCAGCAGTTTACCGGTGTGGGGTACCGGGGAGCTGTTTTTT.

This clonotype has at least ten counts. The V and J genes are TRBV20-1 and TRBJ2-3, with 10 nucleotides matching TRBD1. Germline CDR1 is DFQATT and CDR2 is SNEGSKA (reference sequence). The ends lost 5 bases at V and 4 bases at J; junction bases unmatched: 3. There are 13 residues in the CDR3. The CDR3 nucleotides read TGCAGTGCTTGGACAGGGGGGGCAGATACGCAGTATTTT. This encodes CSAWTGGADTQYF.

The chain links TRBV5-4 to TRBJ2-1; 8 nucleotides agree with TRBD2. The CDR3 runs 16 residues. V shed 4 bases, J shed 5 bases, and the junction held 11 bases outside the gene matches. CDR1 SGHNT and CDR2 YYREEE come from the germline V gene (reference sequence). The CDR3 reads CASSLSGGGMNNEQFF. The CDR3 coding sequence is TGTGCCAGCAGCCTCTCGGGGGGGGGGATGAACAATGAGCAGTTCTTC. The variable domain in full, with the rest retrieved from reference TRBV5-4 and TRBJ2-1, is ETGVTQSPTHLIKTRGQQVTLRCSSQSGHNTVSWYQQALGQGPQFIFQYYREEENGRGNFPPRFSGLQFPNYSSELNVNALELDDSALYLCASSLSGGGMNNEQFFGPGTRLTVL.

This clonotype was detected many times. This rearrangement joins TRBV7-2 to TRBJ2-3; no firm D call. CDR3 size: 18 residues. Germline V CDR1 and CDR2: SGHTA, FQGNSA. V lost 2 bases, J lost 3 bases, and 21 bases lay in between. The CDR3 nucleotides read TGTGCCAGCAGCTTACCGCCATCATCGGTTGGGTTGACAGATACGCAGTATTTT. Its translation: CASSLPPSSVGLTDTQYF.

This clonotype was seen repeatedly, ten times or more. The CDR3 loop reads CASSLFSADTEAFF. DNA of the CDR3: TGCGCCAGCAGCTTGTTTTCGGCGGACACTGAAGCTTTCTTT. The V and J genes are TRBV5-1 and TRBJ1-1; D is uncertain. Germline values: CDR1 SGHRS, CDR2 YFSETQ. Trimming cost V 1 base and J 3 bases, with 10 bases left between them. The CDR3 loop spans 14 amino acids.

This clonotype was seen a handful of times. The rearrangement joins TRBV2 to TRBJ2-1; TRBD2 matches at 9 bases. The J segment lost 4 bases and the V segment lost 5 bases, leaving 6 bases of the junction unmatched. Germline V lookup: CDR1 SNHLY, CDR2 FYNNEI. CDR3 length equals 15 residues. CDR3 sequence reads: CASSPKRGEYNEQFF. The CDR3 DNA reads as TGTGCCAGCAGTCCCAAGCGGGGGGAGTACAATGAGCAGTTCTTC.

Notes on this clonotype: At one end, the junction sequence differs from germline, possibly due to a read error. The gene calls are TRBV3-1 and TRBJ1-1, with TRBD1 matching 7 bases. The CDR3 is 15 residues long. From germline, CDR1 is LGHDT and CDR2 YNNKEL (reference sequence). Here the CDR3 reads CACSQDPGRGTEAFF. The CDR3 bases are TGTGCCTGCAGCCAAGATCCCGGCAGGGGGACTGAAGCTTTCTTT.

In its sample, this clonotype was seen a few times. V usage is TRBV27 and J usage is TRBJ1-1; D gene ambiguous. This CDR3 is built from 13 residues. CDR1 is MNHEY and CDR2 is SMNVEV in the germline V gene (reference sequence). V shed 5 bases and J shed 12 bases, with 19 bases lying between them. The chain's CDR3 is CASSLTGRALTFF. The CDR3 nucleotides are TGTGCCAGCAGTCTAACGGGTCGAGCTCTAACTTTCTTT.